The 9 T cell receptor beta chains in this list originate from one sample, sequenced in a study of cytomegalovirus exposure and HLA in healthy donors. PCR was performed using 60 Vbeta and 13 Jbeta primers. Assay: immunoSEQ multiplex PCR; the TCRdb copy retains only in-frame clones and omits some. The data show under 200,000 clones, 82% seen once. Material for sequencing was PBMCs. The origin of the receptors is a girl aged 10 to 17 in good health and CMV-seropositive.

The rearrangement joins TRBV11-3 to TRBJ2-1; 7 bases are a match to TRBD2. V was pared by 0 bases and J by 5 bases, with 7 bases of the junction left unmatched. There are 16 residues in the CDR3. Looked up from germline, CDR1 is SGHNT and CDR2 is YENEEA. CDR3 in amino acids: CASSLDYVAGHNEQFF. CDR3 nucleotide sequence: TGTGCCAGCAGCTTAGATTACGTAGCGGGCCACAATGAGCAGTTCTTC.

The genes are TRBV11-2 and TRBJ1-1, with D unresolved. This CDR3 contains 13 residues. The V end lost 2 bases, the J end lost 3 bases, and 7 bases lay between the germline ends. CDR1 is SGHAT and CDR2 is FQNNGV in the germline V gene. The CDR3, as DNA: TGTGCCAGCAGCTTAAACACCTACACTGAAGCTTTCTTT. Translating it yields CASSLNTYTEAFF.

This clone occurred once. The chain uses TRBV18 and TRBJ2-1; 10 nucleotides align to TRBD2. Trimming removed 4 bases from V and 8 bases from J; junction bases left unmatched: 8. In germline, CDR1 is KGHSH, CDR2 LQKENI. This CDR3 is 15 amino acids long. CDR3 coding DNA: TGTGCCAGCTCACTCCTCGGGACTAGCGACTATGAGCAGTTCTTC. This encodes CASSLLGTSDYEQFF.

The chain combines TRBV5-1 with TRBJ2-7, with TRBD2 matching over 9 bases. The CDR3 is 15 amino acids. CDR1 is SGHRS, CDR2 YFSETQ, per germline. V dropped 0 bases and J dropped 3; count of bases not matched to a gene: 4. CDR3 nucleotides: TGCGCCAGCAGCTTGGGGACTAGCGCCGACTACGAGCAGTACTTC. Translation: CASSLGTSADYEQYF.

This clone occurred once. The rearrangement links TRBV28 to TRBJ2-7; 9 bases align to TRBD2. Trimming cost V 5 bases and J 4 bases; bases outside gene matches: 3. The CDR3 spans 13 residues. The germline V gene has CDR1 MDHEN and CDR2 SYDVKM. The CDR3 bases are TGTGCCAGCAGTGAGCGGGAGGCTTACGAGCAGTACTTC. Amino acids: CASSEREAYEQYF.

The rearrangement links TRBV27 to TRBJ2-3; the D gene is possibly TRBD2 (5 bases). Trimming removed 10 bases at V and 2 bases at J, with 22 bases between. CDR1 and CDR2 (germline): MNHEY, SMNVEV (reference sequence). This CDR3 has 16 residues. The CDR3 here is CATAPPGGLDTDTQYF. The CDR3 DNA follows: TGTGCCACAGCCCCTCCAGGAGGCCTCGACACAGATACGCAGTATTTT.

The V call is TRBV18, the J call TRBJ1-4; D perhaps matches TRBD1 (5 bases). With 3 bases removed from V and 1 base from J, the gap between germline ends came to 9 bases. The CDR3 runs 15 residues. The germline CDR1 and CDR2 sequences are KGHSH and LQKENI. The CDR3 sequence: CASSPGARTNEKLFF. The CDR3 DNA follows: TGTGCCAGCTCACCTGGGGCCCGAACTAATGAAAAACTGTTTTTT.

The CDR3 DNA follows: TGTGCCAGCAGTGCGGACACTGGGGGGAACGCCTACGAGCAGTACTTC. It codes for CASSADTGGNAYEQYF. The chain employs TRBV28 and TRBJ2-7; tentatively, D is TRBD2 (6 bases). The CDR3 length is 16 residues. Trimming removed 5 bases from V and 2 bases from J, with 19 bases in between. Germline V gene lookup returns CDR1 MDHEN and CDR2 SYDVKM.

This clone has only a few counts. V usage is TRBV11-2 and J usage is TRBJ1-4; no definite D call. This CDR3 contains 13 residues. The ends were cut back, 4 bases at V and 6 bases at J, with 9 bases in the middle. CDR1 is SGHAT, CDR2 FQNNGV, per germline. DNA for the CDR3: TGTGCCAGCAGCTATATGGCAGATGAAAAACTGTTTTTT. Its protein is CASSYMADEKLFF.